This TCR beta chain was recorded in a study of control samples from healthy donors and cancer patients. The data were produced by immunoSEQ multiplex PCR, yet TCRdb's version contains in-frame clones alone and is incomplete. The sample comprises about 410,000 clones, 75% to 95% of which are singletons, and over 5.5% rests with the top ten. Germline V gives CDR1 MNHEY, CDR2 SVGAGI. Between the trimmed V and J ends, which lost 6 bases and 5 bases, there was a span of 16 bases. The CDR3 loop spans 14 amino acids. Sequencing was performed on PBMCs. The genes are TRBV6-5 and TRBJ1-1; the D is unclear. This TCR was recovered from a man aged 35 to 55 with head and neck cancer. Here the CDR3 DNA reads TGTGCCAGCAGGAGACTTTCTAAGGTGACTGAAGCTTTCTTT. It encodes CASRRLSKVTEAFF.